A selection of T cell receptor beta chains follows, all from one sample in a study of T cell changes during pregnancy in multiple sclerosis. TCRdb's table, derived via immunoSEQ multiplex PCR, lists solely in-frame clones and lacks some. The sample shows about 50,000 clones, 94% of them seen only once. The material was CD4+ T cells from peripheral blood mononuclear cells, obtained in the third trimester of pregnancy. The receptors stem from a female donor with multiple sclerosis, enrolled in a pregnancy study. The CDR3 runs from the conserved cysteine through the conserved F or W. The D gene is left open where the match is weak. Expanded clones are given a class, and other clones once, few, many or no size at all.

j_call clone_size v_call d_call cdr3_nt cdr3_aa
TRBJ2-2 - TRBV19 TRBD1 TGTGCCAGTACCACCTATTCCGGGACAGTGAACACCGGGGAGCTGTTTTTT CASTTYSGTVNTGELFF
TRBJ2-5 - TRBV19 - TGTGCCAGTAGTGTCGCGGTGGCGGGTTCTCGATTGGAGACCCAGTACTTC CASSVAVAGSRLETQYF
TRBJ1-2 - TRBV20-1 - TGCAGTGCTAGGCATCCCGGGAACTACACCTTC CSARHPGNYTF
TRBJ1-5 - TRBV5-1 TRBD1 TGCGCCAACAGCTCAGGACAGGGGGCACAGCCCCAGCATTTT CANSSGQGAQPQHF
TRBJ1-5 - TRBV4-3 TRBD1 TGCGCCAGCAGCCAGGACCTTCCGGGACAGGGCTATAGCAATCAGCCCCAGCATTTT CASSQDLPGQGYSNQPQHF
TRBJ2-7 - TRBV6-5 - TGTGCCAGCAGTTACTCACGACACCCCTACGAGCAGTACTTC CASSYSRHPYEQYF
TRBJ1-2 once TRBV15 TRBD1 TGTGCCACCAGTGTCCCGGGACAGGGAGTTAACTATGGCTACACCTTC CATSVPGQGVNYGYTF
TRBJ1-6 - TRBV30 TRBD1 TGTGCCTGGAGTGCGGGACAGCGTAATTCACCCCTCCACTTT CAWSAGQRNSPLHF
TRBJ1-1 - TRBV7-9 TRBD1 TGTGCCAGCAGCGGACAGGCGAACACTGAAGCTTTCTTT CASSGQANTEAFF
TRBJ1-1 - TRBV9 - TGTGCCAGCAGCCAAGGAACAGGGTCGAACACTGAAGCTTTCTTT CASSQGTGSNTEAFF
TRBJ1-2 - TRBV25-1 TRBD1 TGTGCCAGCAGTGAAAACAGGGGCTATGGCTACACCTTC CASSENRGYGYTF
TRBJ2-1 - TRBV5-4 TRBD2 TGTGCCAGCAGTCCGGGACTAGCGGGAGTTCATGAGCAGTTCTTC CASSPGLAGVHEQFF
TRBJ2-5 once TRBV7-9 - TGTGCCAGCAGCTTAACTCCAGGGTCATACAGGACCCAGTACTTC CASSLTPGSYRTQYF
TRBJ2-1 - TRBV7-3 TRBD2 TGTGCCAGCAGCCCCCCGGGGGCGGGGGGGCGAAACAATGAGCAGTTCTTC CASSPPGAGGRNNEQFF
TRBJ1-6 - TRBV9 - TGTGCCAGCAGCTTACCAGGGACATCCCTCCACTTT CASSLPGTSLHF
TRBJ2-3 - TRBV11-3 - TGTGCCAGCAGCCATAGACCCGGCCGGGGGGCCTCAGATACGCAGTATTTT CASSHRPGRGASDTQYF
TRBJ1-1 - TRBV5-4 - TGTGCCAGCAGTCGGACAGAAAGTCTGAACACTGAAGCTTTCTTT CASSRTESLNTEAFF
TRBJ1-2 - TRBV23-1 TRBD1 TGCGCCAGCCGGCGACAGGGGGCTGGGAGTGGCTACACCTTC CASRRQGAGSGYTF
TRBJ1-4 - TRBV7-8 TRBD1 TGTGCCAGCAGCTTGGGGACAGGGATGGGCGAAAAACTGTTTTTT CASSLGTGMGEKLFF
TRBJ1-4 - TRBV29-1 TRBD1 TGCAGCGTTGAAGGGACAGGGGCGGATGAAAAACTGTTTTTT CSVEGTGADEKLFF
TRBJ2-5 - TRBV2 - TGTGCCAGCAGTTATCGGGACCAAGAGACCCAGTACTTC CASSYRDQETQYF
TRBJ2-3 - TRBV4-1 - TGCGCCAGCAGCCAAGACCCGGCGGGTCGGCCCACAGATACGCAGTATTTT CASSQDPAGRPTDTQYF
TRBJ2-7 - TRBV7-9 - TGTGCCAGCAGCCGGACGGACGGGGGAGGTTACGAGCAGTACTTC CASSRTDGGGYEQYF
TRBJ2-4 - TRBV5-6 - TGTGCCAGCAGCTTGCGGGGAACCAAAAACATTCAGTACTTC CASSLRGTKNIQYF
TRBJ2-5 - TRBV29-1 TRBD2 TGCAGCGTTGGCGGGAGGGCCCGGGAGACCCAGTACTTC CSVGGRARETQYF
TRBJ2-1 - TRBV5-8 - TGTGCCAGCAGCTGGTCCGGGCTAGCCGATTACAATGAGCAGTTCTTC CASSWSGLADYNEQFF
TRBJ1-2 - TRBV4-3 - TGCGCCAGCAGCCAAGATCTGGGCTGGGACTATGGCTACACCTTC CASSQDLGWDYGYTF
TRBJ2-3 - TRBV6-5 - TGTGCCAGCAGTTCTAGTGACTACCAGAATACGCAGTATTTT CASSSSDYQNTQYF
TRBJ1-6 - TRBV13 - TGTGCCAGCAGCCCGCCGAGCCACAGAATAGGATCTGATTCACCCCTCCACTTT CASSPPSHRIGSDSPLHF
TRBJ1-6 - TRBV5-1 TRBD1 TGCGCCAGCAGCGCTCGGGACAGCGGTTCACCCCTCCACTTT CASSARDSGSPLHF
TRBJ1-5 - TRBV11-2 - TGTGCCAGCAGCTCCGGCGACAGGCCCAATCAGCCCCAGCATTTT CASSSGDRPNQPQHF
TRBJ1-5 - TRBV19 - TGTGCCAGTAGTATGGTCCGGTGGGGGGGAGCACTCAATCAGCCCCAGCATTTT CASSMVRWGGALNQPQHF
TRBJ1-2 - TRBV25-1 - TGTGCCAGCAGTGAAGGCAGGCTCAACTATGGCTACACCTTC CASSEGRLNYGYTF
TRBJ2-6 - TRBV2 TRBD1 TGTGCCAGCAGTCAAACCGGGACAGGGGGCGCCGGGGCCAACGTCCTGACTTTC CASSQTGTGGAGANVLTF
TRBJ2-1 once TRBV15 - TGTGCCACCAGCAGTCGCAGGCTGTCCTACAATGAGCAGTTCTTC CATSSRRLSYNEQFF
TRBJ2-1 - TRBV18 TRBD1 TGTGCCAGCTCACCATTGGTCGGACAGGGAAACAATGAGCAGTTCTTC CASSPLVGQGNNEQFF
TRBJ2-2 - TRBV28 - TGTGCCAGCCGAGGGCAGAAGGGGGCGAACACCGGGGAGCTGTTTTTT CASRGQKGANTGELFF
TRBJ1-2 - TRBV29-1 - TGCAGCGTTTCTTCCCCTCTGGCCACCTTC CSVSSPLATF
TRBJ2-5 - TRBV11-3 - TGTGCCAGCAGCTTAGGACAGAGGCAAGAGACCCAGTACTTC CASSLGQRQETQYF
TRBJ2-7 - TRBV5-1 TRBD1 TGCGCCAGCAGCTTACAGGGGAACTACGAGCAGTACTTC CASSLQGNYEQYF
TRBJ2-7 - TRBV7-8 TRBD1 TGTGCCAGCAGCTTAGAGACAGGGGTCTCCTACGAGCAGTACTTC CASSLETGVSYEQYF
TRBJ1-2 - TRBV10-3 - TGTGCCATCAGTGAGTCGGAGTGGGGTGGGAGAAACTATGGCTACACCTTC CAISESEWGGRNYGYTF
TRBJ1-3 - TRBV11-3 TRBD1 TGTGCCAGCAGCTCGGACAGGGACGGAAACACCATATATTTT CASSSDRDGNTIYF